The 14 T cell receptor beta chains listed next were all sequenced from one sample in a study of technical replicates of blood from several donors. The method was immunoSEQ multiplex PCR; TCRdb's version includes in-frame clones alone and lacks a portion of them. The profile shows roughly 72,000 clones, approximately 94% of them singletons. Sequencing used T cells isolated from PBMCs. The receptors were sampled from a human donor in good health.

This clone was counted a few times. This chain uses TRBV11-3 with TRBJ2-3; a weak D match, TRBD1 (5 bases). From germline, CDR1 is SGHNT and CDR2 YENEEA. The V end lost 2 bases, the J end lost 4 bases, and 7 bases lay between the germline ends. The CDR3 is 13 amino acids. In DNA, the CDR3 is TGTGCCAGCAGCTTACAGGGCCCAGATACGCAGTATTTT. Its protein is CASSLQGPDTQYF.

J is TRBJ2-7 and V is TRBV25-1; tentatively, D is TRBD2 (6 bases). The germline V gene has CDR1 MGHDK and CDR2 SYGVNS. The CDR3 consists of 15 residues. The V end lost 3 bases, the J end lost 5 bases, and 17 bases lay between the germline ends. This CDR3 is CASSDRAGLGDEQYF. As DNA, the CDR3 is TGTGCCAGCAGTGATCGAGCGGGCCTTGGTGACGAGCAGTACTTC.

The V and J genes are TRBV6-5 and TRBJ2-7, with D maybe TRBD2 (6 bases). The CDR3 contains 13 residues. Trimming stripped 4 bases from V and 0 bases from J, with 7 bases between. Germline V gene sequence: CDR1 MNHEY, CDR2 SVGAGI. The CDR3 region is CASSWRGSYEQYF. CDR3 bases: TGTGCCAGCAGTTGGAGGGGCTCCTACGAGCAGTACTTC.

The CDR3 is CASSTPPTGEYGYTF. In DNA form, the CDR3 reads TGTGCCAGCAGCACCCCCCCGACAGGGGAATATGGCTACACCTTC. This chain joins TRBV9 and TRBJ1-2, with 8 nucleotides matching TRBD1. The CDR3 extends over 15 amino acids. CDR1 is SGDLS and CDR2 is YYNGEE in the germline V gene. With 4 bases clipped from V and 5 bases from J, the junction kept 10 bases outside the gene matches.

This chain uses TRBV11-1 with TRBJ2-1; D perhaps matches TRBD2 (6 bases). Germline assignment: CDR1 SGHAT and CDR2 FQDESV (reference sequence). The V gene lost 5 bases and the J gene lost 5 bases, with 16 bases spanning the gap. This CDR3 is 15 amino acids long. CDR3 protein: CASSAGTSGNNEQFF. The CDR3 bases are TGTGCCAGCAGCGCGGGGACGTCAGGTAACAATGAGCAGTTCTTC.

The gene calls are TRBV19 and TRBJ1-3; TRBD1 agrees at 12 bases. After removal of 9 bases from V and 0 bases from J, the junction contained 9 bases not matched to a gene. Looked up from germline, CDR1 is LNHDA and CDR2 is SQIVND (reference sequence). The CDR3 covers 17 residues. CDR3 in DNA: TGTGCCAGCGGGGACAGGGGGCGCTTAGGCTCTGGAAACACCATATATTTT. Translation gives CASGDRGRLGSGNTIYF. Based on the CDR3 plus reference TRBV19 and TRBJ1-3, the full variable domain is DGGITQSPKYLFRKEGQNVTLSCEQNLNHDAMYWYRQDPGQGLRLIYYSQIVNDFQKGDIAEGYSVSREKKESFPLTVTSAQKNPTAFYLCASGDRGRLGSGNTIYFGEGSWLTVV.

The J gene is TRBJ2-7, the V gene TRBV27, with 7 nucleotides matching TRBD2. Germline V gives CDR1 MNHEY, CDR2 SMNVEV (reference sequence). Unmatched junction bases numbered 9, after V lost 2 bases and J lost 5 bases. The CDR3 has 15 residues. The DNA of the CDR3 is TGTGCCAGCAGTTTAATCGGCGGGAGTATCCACGAGCAGTACTTC. It specifies CASSLIGGSIHEQYF.

V and J are TRBV10-2 and TRBJ2-7; 7 bases map to TRBD2. The ends lost 0 bases at V and 2 bases at J; junction bases unmatched: 7. The CDR3 has 16 residues. Germline V gene data show CDR1 as WSHSY and CDR2 as SAAADI. The CDR3 DNA reads TGCGCCAGCAGTGAGTCAGGGCCGGGAGGTACCTACGAGCAGTACTTC. Amino acids: CASSESGPGGTYEQYF.

The V call is TRBV11-1, the J call TRBJ2-4; D gene uncertain. CDR1 and CDR2 from the germline V gene are SGHAT and FQDESV (reference sequence). The CDR3 is 14 residues long. Trimming removed 0 bases from V and 3 bases from J, with 6 bases in between. CDR3 DNA: TGTGCCAGCAGCTTAGCCCAAAACAAAAACATTCAGTACTTC. The encoded protein is CASSLAQNKNIQYF.

The chain employs TRBV7-8 and TRBJ2-7, with 7 positions matching TRBD2. This CDR3 region has 14 residues. J gave up 0 bases and V 5 bases, and 4 bases lay outside the gene matches. Germline V gives CDR1 SGHVS, CDR2 FQNEAQ. The CDR3 DNA is TGTGCCAGCAGCCCCTCTAGCGGCTCCTACGAGCAGTACTTC. Its protein product is CASSPSSGSYEQYF.

In this sample, this clone turned up once. The CDR3, as DNA: TGTGCCAGCCTGGGACTCAGTTACGAGCAGTACTTC. Protein sequence: CASLGLSYEQYF. J is TRBJ2-7 and V is TRBV2, with D possibly being TRBD2 (6 bases). The V and J ends lost 8 bases and 4 bases respectively, with 12 bases between them. Per the germline V gene, CDR1 is SNHLY and CDR2 is FYNNEI. CDR3 length: 12 amino acids.

The rearrangement uses TRBV25-1 and TRBJ2-7, with a possible D match to TRBD2 (6 bases). Per the germline V gene, CDR1 is MGHDK and CDR2 is SYGVNS. This CDR3 is 14 amino acids long. Trimming took 1 base from V and 5 from J, leaving 12 bases between them. In nucleotides, the CDR3 is TGTGCCAGCAGTGAATTCGGGGGAGGCAACGAGCAGTACTTC. Its translation: CASSEFGGGNEQYF.

This chain joins TRBV5-1 and TRBJ1-2; 9 bases line up with TRBD1. The germline V gene has CDR1 SGHRS and CDR2 YFSETQ. J lost 0 bases, V lost 4 bases, and 10 bases had no gene match. This CDR3 comprises 17 residues. The CDR3 DNA reads TGCGCCAGCAGCCTATGGACAGGGGCGAATGCTAACTATGGCTACACCTTC. This gives the protein CASSLWTGANANYGYTF.

This clone was observed a single time. The chain uses TRBV4-3 and TRBJ2-3; D perhaps matches TRBD2 (6 bases). CDR1 and CDR2 (germline): LGHNA, YSLEER. This CDR3 contains 13 residues. Trimming pared 4 bases from V and 4 bases from J, leaving 9 bases between. Here the CDR3 DNA reads TGCGCCAGCAGCCTAACTAGCTCAGATACGCAGTATTTT. Amino acid sequence: CASSLTSSDTQYF.